The 11 T cell receptor beta chains below come from one sample, sequenced in a study of chemoradiotherapy in HPV16-positive cancers. Some clones are missing from TCRdb's copy, which holds only in-frame ones; the method was immunoSEQ multiplex PCR. The sample has about 8,000 clones; around 68% are singletons. The specimen was taken from a patient who underwent chemoradiotherapy. The receptor set was obtained from a human donor with HPV-associated anogenital cancer.

V gene TRBV27 combines with J gene TRBJ2-7, with D perhaps being TRBD1 or TRBD2 (5 bases each). Trimming left V 6 bases short and J 4 bases short, with 16 bases between. This CDR3 region has 14 residues. CDR1 is MNHEY, CDR2 SMNVEV, per germline (reference sequence). The CDR3 is CASRPGTLSYEQYF. Here the CDR3 DNA reads TGTGCCAGCAGACCCGGGACCCTTTCATACGAGCAGTACTTC.

The chain recombines TRBV30 with TRBJ2-1; 10 bases fit TRBD2. V shed 4 bases and J 7 bases; nucleotides not matched to a gene: 16. Germline V gene sequence: CDR1 GTSNPN, CDR2 SVGIG (reference sequence). The CDR3 consists of 17 residues. The CDR3 DNA follows: TGTGCCTGGATCCGAGGGGGTAGCGGGGGGTCCCTAAATGAGCAGTTCTTC. Its protein is CAWIRGGSGGSLNEQFF. The entire variable domain, with the rest obtained from reference TRBV30 and TRBJ2-1, is as follows: SQTIHQWPATLVQPVGSPLSLECTVEGTSNPNLYWYRQAAGRGLQLLFYSVGIGQISSEVPQNLSASRPQDRQFILSSKKLLLSDSGFYLCAWIRGGSGGSLNEQFFGPGTRLTVL.

The chain combines TRBV19 with TRBJ1-2; D is unresolved. The V end was cut by 5 bases, the J end by 8 bases, with 21 bases between. CDR1 is LNHDA, CDR2 SQIVND, per germline (reference sequence). The CDR3 consists of 15 residues. The CDR3 spells CASSAVREPMSGYTF. For the CDR3, the DNA is TGTGCCAGTAGTGCCGTGAGGGAGCCAATGAGCGGCTACACCTTC.

This clone was seen a few times. The chain has TRBV30 and TRBJ1-2; 8 bases fit TRBD1. The V gene end was trimmed by 7 bases and the J gene end by 2 bases; junction bases not matched to a gene: 3. The germline V gene has CDR1 GTSNPN and CDR2 SVGIG (reference sequence). The CDR3 runs 12 residues. The CDR3 DNA reads TGTGCCTCTCACAGGGGGAACTATGGCTACACCTTC. Encoded protein: CASHRGNYGYTF.

The chain employs TRBV19 and TRBJ1-5, with 8 bases that match TRBD1. V lost 5 bases, J lost 4 bases, and 4 bases stayed unmatched. Germline CDR1 reads LNHDA; CDR2 reads SQIVND (reference sequence). CDR3 size: 14 residues. CDR3 sequence (DNA): TGTGCCAGTAGTGTGGACAGGGCTAATCAGCCCCAGCATTTT. It yields the protein CASSVDRANQPQHF.

V is TRBV7-7 and J is TRBJ2-2; maybe TRBD1 (6 bases). CDR3 length equals 16 residues. Germline values: CDR1 SSHAT, CDR2 FNYEAQ (reference sequence). Trimming removed 2 bases at V and 1 base at J, with 11 bases between. The CDR3, as DNA: TGTGCCAGCAGCTTAAACAGGGAAGGGAACACCGGGGAGCTGTTTTTT. Its translation: CASSLNREGNTGELFF.

The chain is built from TRBV27 and TRBJ2-7; TRBD1 agrees at 9 bases. J gave up 4 bases and V 2 bases, and 3 bases lay outside the gene matches. Germline V gene sequence: CDR1 MNHEY, CDR2 SMNVEV (reference sequence). The CDR3 sequence is 14 residues long. The CDR3 DNA follows: TGTGCCAGCAGTTTAGGACAGGGGATTTACGAGCAGTACTTC. Amino acid sequence: CASSLGQGIYEQYF.

The rearrangement links TRBV28 to TRBJ1-2; D is ambiguous. The CDR3 runs to 15 residues. The V and J ends lost 3 bases and 4 bases respectively, with 15 bases between them. The germline V gene encodes CDR1 MDHEN and CDR2 SYDVKM. The CDR3 sequence is CASSFRDSRFYGYTF. CDR3 coding DNA: TGTGCCAGCAGTTTCCGGGATTCGCGATTCTATGGCTACACCTTC.

CDR3 amino acids: CASSQDEGALGYTF. The CDR3 nucleotides read TGCGCCAGCAGCCAAGATGAAGGGGCATTGGGCTACACCTTC. J is TRBJ1-2 and V is TRBV4-3; D may be TRBD1 (5 bases). From germline, CDR1 is LGHNA and CDR2 YSLEER. V was pared by 0 bases and J by 8 bases, with 13 bases between. The CDR3 consists of 14 residues.

The chain is built from TRBV19 and TRBJ2-7; 7 positions match TRBD1. The germline V gene encodes CDR1 LNHDA and CDR2 SQIVND (reference sequence). V dropped 6 bases and J dropped 3; count of bases not matched to a gene: 5. This CDR3 has 13 amino acids. The chain's CDR3 is CASSVDRDYEQYF. The DNA of the CDR3 is TGTGCCAGTAGCGTCGACAGGGACTACGAGCAGTACTTC.

The CDR3 spells CASSPGGMWEKLFF. In DNA, the CDR3 is TGTGCCAGCAGCCCCGGGGGGATGTGGGAAAAACTGTTTTTT. The chain couples TRBV7-6 to TRBJ1-4; D might be TRBD1 (5 bases). CDR1 is SGHVS and CDR2 is FNYEAQ in the germline V gene. Trimming took 5 bases from V and 8 from J, leaving 15 bases between them. The CDR3 consists of 14 residues.